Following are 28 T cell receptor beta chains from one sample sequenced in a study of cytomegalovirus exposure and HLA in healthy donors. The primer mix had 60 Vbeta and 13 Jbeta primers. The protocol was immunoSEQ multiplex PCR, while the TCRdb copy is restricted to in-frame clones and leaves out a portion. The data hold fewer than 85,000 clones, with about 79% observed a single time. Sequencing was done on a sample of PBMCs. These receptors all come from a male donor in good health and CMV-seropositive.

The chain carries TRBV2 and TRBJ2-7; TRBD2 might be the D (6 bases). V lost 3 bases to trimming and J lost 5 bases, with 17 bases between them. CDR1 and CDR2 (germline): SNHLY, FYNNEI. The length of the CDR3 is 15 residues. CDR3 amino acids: CASSEEGYAWNEQYF. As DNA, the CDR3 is TGTGCCAGCAGTGAGGAGGGGTACGCCTGGAACGAGCAGTACTTC.

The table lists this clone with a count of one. The CDR3 bases are TGTGCCAGCTACTCTAGCGGGGGGGCCAACGTCCTGACTTTC. Amino acids: CASYSSGGANVLTF. The chain is built from TRBV6-5 and TRBJ2-6, with TRBD2 matching over 8 bases. This CDR3 is 14 amino acids long. The germline gives CDR1 MNHEY, CDR2 SVGAGI. The junction had 4 bases not matched to a gene; V was cut back by 8 bases and J by 4 bases.

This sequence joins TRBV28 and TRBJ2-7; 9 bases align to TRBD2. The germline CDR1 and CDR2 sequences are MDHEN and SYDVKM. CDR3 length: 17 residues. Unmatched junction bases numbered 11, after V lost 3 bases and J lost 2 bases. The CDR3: CASSLLAGILNTYEQYF. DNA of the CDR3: TGTGCCAGCAGTTTGCTAGCGGGGATCTTAAACACCTACGAGCAGTACTTC.

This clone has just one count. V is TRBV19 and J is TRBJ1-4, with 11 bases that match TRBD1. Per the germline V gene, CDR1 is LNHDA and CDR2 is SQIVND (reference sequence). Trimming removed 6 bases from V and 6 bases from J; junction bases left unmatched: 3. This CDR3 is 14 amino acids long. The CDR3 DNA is TGTGCCAGTAGGGGGGACAGGGGGTATGAAAAACTGTTTTTT. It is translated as CASRGDRGYEKLFF.

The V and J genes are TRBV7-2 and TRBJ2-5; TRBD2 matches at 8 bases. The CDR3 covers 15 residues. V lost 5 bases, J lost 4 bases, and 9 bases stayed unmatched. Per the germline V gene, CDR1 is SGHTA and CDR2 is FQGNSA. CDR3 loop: CASSPSGGVGETQYF. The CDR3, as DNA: TGTGCCAGCAGCCCGAGCGGGGGAGTAGGAGAGACCCAGTACTTC.

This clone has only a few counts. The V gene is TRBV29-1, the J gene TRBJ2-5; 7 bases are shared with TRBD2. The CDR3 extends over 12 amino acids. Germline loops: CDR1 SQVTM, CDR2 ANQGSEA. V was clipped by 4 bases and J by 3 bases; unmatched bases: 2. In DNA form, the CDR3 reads TGCAGCGTTGCTAGCGGCGAAGAGACCCAGTACTTC. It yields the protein CSVASGEETQYF.

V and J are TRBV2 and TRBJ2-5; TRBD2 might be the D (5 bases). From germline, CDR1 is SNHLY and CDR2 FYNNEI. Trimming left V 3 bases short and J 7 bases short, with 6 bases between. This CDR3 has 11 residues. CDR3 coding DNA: TGTGCCAGCAGTGATCGGGGGACCCAGTACTTC. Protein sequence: CASSDRGTQYF.

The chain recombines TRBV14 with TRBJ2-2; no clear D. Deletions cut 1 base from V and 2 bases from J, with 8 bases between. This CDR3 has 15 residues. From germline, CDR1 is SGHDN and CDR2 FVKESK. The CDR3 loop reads CASSQVGRNTGELFF. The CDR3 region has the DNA TGTGCCAGCAGCCAAGTTGGCCGTAACACCGGGGAGCTGTTTTTT.

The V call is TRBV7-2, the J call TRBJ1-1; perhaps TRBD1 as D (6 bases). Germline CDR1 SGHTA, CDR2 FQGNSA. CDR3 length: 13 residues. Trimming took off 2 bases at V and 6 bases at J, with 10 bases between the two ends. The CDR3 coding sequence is TGTGCCAGCAGCTTAAGACAGGAACCTGAAGCTTTCTTT. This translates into CASSLRQEPEAFF.

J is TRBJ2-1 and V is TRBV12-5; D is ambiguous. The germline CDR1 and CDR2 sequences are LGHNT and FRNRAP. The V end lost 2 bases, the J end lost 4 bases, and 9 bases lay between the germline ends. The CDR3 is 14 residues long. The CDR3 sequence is CASGLNSPYNEQFF. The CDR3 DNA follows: TGTGCTAGTGGTTTGAACTCTCCGTACAATGAGCAGTTCTTC.

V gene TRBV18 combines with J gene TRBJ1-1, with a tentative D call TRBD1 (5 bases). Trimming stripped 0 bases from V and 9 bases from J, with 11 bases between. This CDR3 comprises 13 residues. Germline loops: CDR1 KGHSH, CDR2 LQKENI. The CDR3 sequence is CASSPPGGRQAFF. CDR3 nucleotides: TGTGCCAGCTCACCACCGGGGGGTCGACAAGCTTTCTTT.

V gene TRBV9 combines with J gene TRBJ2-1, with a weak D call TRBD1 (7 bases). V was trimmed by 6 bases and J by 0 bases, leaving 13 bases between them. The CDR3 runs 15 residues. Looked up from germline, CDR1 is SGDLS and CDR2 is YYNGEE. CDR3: CASNQGGRSYNEQFF. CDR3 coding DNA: TGTGCCAGCAACCAGGGGGGTCGCTCCTACAATGAGCAGTTCTTC. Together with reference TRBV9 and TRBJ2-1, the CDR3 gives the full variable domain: DSGVTQTPKHLITATGQRVTLRCSPRSGDLSVYWYQQSLDQGLQFLIQYYNGEERAKGNILERFSAQQFPDLHSELNLSSLELGDSALYFCASNQGGRSYNEQFFGPGTRLTVL.

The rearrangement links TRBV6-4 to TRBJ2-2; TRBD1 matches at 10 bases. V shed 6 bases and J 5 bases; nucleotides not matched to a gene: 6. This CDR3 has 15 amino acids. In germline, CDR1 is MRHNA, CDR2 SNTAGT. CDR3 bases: TGTGCCAGCAGCGAAGGACAGGGGGAGACCGGGGAGCTGTTTTTT. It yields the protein CASSEGQGETGELFF.

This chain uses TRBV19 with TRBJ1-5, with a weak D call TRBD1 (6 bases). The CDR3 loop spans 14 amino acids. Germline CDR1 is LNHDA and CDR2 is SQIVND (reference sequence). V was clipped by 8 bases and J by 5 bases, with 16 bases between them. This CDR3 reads CASCREGVDQPQHF. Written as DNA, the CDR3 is TGTGCCAGTTGCCGCGAGGGGGTGGATCAGCCCCAGCATTTT.

The CDR3 DNA sequence: TGTGCCAGCACATTGCTAGCGGGGGGGCAAGAGACCCAGTACTTC. Its protein is CASTLLAGGQETQYF. The V call is TRBV6-1, the J call TRBJ2-5; the match to TRBD2 covers 12 bases. The V gene end was trimmed by 7 bases and the J gene end by 2 bases; junction bases not matched to a gene: 5. From germline, CDR1 is MNHNS and CDR2 SASEGT. The CDR3 contains 15 residues.

CDR3 DNA sequence: TGTGCCAGCAGCCCCGGGACAGTTCTTCCCAACTATGGCTACACCTTC. This sequence encodes CASSPGTVLPNYGYTF. The chain employs TRBV27 and TRBJ1-2, with 7 nucleotides matching TRBD1. Germline loops: CDR1 MNHEY, CDR2 SMNVEV (reference sequence). V lost 6 bases to trimming and J lost 2 bases; unmatched junction nucleotides: 12. This CDR3 region has 16 residues.

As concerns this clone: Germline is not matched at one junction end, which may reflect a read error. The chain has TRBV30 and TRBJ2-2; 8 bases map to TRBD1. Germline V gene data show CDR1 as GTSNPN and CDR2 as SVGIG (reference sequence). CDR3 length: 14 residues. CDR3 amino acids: CAWTTPSDRGVMLF. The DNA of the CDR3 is TGTGCCTGGACCACCCCCTCAGACAGGGGTGTGATGCTTTTT.

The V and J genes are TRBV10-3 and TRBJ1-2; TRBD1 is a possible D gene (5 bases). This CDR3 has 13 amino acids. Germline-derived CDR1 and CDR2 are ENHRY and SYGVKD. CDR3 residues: CARSPSGIGGYTF. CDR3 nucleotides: TGTGCTCGATCACCATCAGGGATCGGTGGCTACACCTTC.

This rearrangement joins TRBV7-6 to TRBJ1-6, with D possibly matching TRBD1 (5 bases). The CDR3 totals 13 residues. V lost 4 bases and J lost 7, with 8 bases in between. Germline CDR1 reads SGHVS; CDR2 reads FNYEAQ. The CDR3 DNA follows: TGTGCCAGCAGCTCACAGGCGAATTCACCCCTCCACTTT. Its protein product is CASSSQANSPLHF.

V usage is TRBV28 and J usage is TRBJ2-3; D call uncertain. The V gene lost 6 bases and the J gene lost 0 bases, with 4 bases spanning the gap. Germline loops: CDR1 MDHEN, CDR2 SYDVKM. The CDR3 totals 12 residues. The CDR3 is CASRLSTDTQYF. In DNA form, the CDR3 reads TGTGCCAGCAGACTCAGCACAGATACGCAGTATTTT.

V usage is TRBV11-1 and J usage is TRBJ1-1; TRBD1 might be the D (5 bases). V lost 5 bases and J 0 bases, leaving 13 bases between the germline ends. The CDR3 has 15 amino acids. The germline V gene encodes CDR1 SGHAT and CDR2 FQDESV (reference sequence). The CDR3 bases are TGTGCCAGCAGCGGTTGGGGGGGGATGAACACTGAAGCTTTCTTT. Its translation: CASSGWGGMNTEAFF.

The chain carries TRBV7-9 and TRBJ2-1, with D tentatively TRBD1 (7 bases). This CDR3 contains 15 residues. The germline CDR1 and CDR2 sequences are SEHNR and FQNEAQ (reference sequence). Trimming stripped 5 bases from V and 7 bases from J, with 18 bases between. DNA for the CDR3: TGTGCCAGCAGCGTCGACAGGGTAGGACTAAATGAGCAGTTCTTC. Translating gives CASSVDRVGLNEQFF.

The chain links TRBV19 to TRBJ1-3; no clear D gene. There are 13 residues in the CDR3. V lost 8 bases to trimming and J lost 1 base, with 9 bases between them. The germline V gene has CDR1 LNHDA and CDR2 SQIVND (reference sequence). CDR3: CASHEPSGNTIYF. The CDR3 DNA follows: TGTGCCAGTCACGAGCCATCTGGAAACACCATATATTTT.

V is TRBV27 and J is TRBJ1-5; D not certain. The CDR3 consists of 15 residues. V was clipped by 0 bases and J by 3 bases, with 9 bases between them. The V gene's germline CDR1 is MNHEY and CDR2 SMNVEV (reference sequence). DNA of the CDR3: TGTGCCAGCAGTTTATCGGCTCAACACAATCAGCCCCAGCATTTT. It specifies CASSLSAQHNQPQHF.

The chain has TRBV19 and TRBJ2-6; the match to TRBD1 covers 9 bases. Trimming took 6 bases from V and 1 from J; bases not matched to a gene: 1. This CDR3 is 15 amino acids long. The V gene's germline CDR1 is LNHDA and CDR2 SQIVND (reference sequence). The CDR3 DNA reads TGTGCCAGTAGGGACAGGGGATCTGGGGCCAACGTCCTGACTTTC. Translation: CASRDRGSGANVLTF.

The CDR3 DNA sequence: TGTGCCAGCAGCCCGCTCAACAGGCGTGGTGGCTACACCTTC. Translated, it gives CASSPLNRRGGYTF. This chain uses TRBV7-2 with TRBJ1-2, with a possible D match to TRBD1 (5 bases). The CDR3 runs 14 residues. Germline V lookup: CDR1 SGHTA, CDR2 FQGNSA. Between the trimmed V and J ends, which lost 5 bases and 7 bases, there was a span of 17 bases.

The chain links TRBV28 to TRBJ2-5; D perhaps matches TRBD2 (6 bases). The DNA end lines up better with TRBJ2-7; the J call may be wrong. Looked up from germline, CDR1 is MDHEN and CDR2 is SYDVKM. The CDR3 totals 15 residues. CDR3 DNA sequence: TGTGCCAGCTTCTCATCGGGACTCCAGCGGTACGAGCAGTACTTC. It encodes CASFSSGLQRYEQYF.

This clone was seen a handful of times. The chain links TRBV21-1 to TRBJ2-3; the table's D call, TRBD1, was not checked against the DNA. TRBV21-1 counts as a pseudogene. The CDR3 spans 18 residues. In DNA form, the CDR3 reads TGTGCCAGCAGCAAAGCGACAGCGGACAGGGGGCAAACAGATACGCAGTATTTT. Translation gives CASSKATADRGQTDTQYF.